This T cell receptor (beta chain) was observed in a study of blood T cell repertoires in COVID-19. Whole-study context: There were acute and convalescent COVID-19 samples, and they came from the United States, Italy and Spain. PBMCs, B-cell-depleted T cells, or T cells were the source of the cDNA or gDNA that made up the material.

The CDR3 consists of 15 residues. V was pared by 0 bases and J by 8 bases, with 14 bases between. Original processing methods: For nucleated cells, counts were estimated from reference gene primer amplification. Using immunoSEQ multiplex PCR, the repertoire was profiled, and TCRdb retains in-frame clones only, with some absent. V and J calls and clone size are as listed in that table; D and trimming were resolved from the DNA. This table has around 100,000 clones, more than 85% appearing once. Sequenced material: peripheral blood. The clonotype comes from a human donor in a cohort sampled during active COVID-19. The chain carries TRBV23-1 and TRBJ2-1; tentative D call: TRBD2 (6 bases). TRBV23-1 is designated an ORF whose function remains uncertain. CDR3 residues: CASSQSEGQAHEQFF. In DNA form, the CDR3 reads TGCGCCAGCAGTCAATCGGAGGGCCAAGCCCATGAGCAGTTCTTC.